Following are 14 T cell receptor beta chains from one sample sequenced in a study of T-cell memory formation after mild COVID-19. TCRdb redid the calling of the 5' RACE reads with MiXCR, one entry per CDR3 protein. Among a few hundred thousand distinct CDR3 sequences listed, 25% to 30% were seen once. The sample was PBMCs or a T cell subset sorted from them (not recorded which). The receptors stem from an adult woman who had mild COVID-19 (a few samples of this study predate the infection). Cell type and time point are not known.

The V gene is TRBV5-1, the J gene TRBJ1-5; D is unclear. There are 13 residues in the CDR3. V gave up 1 base and J gave up 4 bases, with 6 bases separating them. CDR1 and CDR2 (germline): SGHRS, YFSETQ. The CDR3 bases are TGCGCCAGCAGCTTGACCTTAAATCAGCCCCAGCATTTT. Translation gives CASSLTLNQPQHF.

This clonotype was detected only a few times. DNA for the CDR3: TGTGCCAGCAGACTGGGAGGTGCTGAAGCTTTCTTT. As protein: CASRLGGAEAFF. The chain employs TRBV12-3 or TRBV12-4 and TRBJ1-1; D not certain. The CDR3 covers 12 residues. V shed 6 bases and J shed 6 bases, with 11 bases lying between them.

The chain recombines TRBV6-5 with TRBJ2-4, with D maybe TRBD2 (6 bases). The germline V gene encodes CDR1 MNHEY and CDR2 SVGAGI. V shed 8 bases and J shed 8 bases, with 16 bases lying between them. The CDR3 is 13 residues long. The CDR3 DNA reads TGTGCCAGCGGCGTGAAGTGGGGGGACATTCAGTACTTC. This translates into CASGVKWGDIQYF.

The V and J genes are TRBV15 and TRBJ1-2; D perhaps matches TRBD1 (6 bases). V dropped 3 bases and J dropped 4 bases, with 12 bases sitting between them. Germline CDR1 reads LNHNV; CDR2 reads YYDKDF (reference sequence). This CDR3 has 14 amino acids. This chain's CDR3 is CATSRAGTFYGYTF. As DNA, the CDR3 is TGTGCCACCAGCAGGGCAGGGACATTCTATGGCTACACCTTC.

The chain couples TRBV5-5 to TRBJ2-2; TRBD2 agrees at 11 bases. This CDR3 has 16 amino acids. Trimming removed 2 bases from V and 0 bases from J; junction bases left unmatched: 0. CDR1 is SGHKS, CDR2 YYEKEE, per germline (reference sequence). The CDR3 nucleotides are TGTGCCAGCAGCTTACTAGCGGGGGCGAACACCGGGGAGCTGTTTTTT. The encoded protein is CASSLLAGANTGELFF.

V usage is TRBV7-9 and J usage is TRBJ2-3, with unresolved D. Trimming shortened V by 6 bases and J by 3 bases, and 7 bases separated the two germline ends. The germline V gene has CDR1 SEHNR and CDR2 FQNEAQ (reference sequence). The CDR3 sequence is 12 residues long. Written as DNA, the CDR3 is TGTGCCAGCAGAGGAGAGACAGATACGCAGTATTTT. It specifies CASRGETDTQYF. Complete variable domain (other parts from reference TRBV7-9 and TRBJ2-3): DTGVSQNPRHKITKRGQNVTFRCDPISEHNRLYWYRQTLGQGPEFLTYFQNEAQLEKSRLLSDRFSAERPKGSFSTLEIQRTEQGDSAMYLCASRGETDTQYFGPGTRLTVL.

The chain carries TRBV27 and TRBJ1-2; 7 bases agree with TRBD1. The V segment lost 3 bases and the J segment 6 bases; nucleotides outside the gene matches: 7. The germline V gene encodes CDR1 MNHEY and CDR2 SMNVEV (reference sequence). This CDR3 is 14 amino acids long. The CDR3 DNA follows: TGTGCCAGCAGTTTTACAGGGGCCGGGCATGGCTACACCTTC. This codes for CASSFTGAGHGYTF.

This clonotype has at least ten counts. The V and J genes are TRBV5-1 and TRBJ2-2; TRBD1 aligns across 7 bases. The CDR3 loop spans 14 amino acids. Trimming at V came to 2 bases and at J to 11 bases, leaving 9 bases not matched to a gene. CDR1 is SGHRS, CDR2 YFSETQ, per germline. CDR3 protein: CASSLGQVHDELFF. CDR3 DNA sequence: TGCGCCAGCAGCTTAGGACAGGTTCATGATGAGCTGTTTTTT.

V is TRBV20-1 and J is TRBJ2-3, with TRBD1 identical over 9 bases. This CDR3 is built from 16 residues. Losses at the gene ends were 5 bases for V and 4 bases for J; bases not matched to a gene: 13. CDR1 DFQATT and CDR2 SNEGSKA come from the germline V gene (reference sequence). CDR3 region: CSARPAAGQGPDTQYF. Written as DNA, the CDR3 is TGCAGTGCTCGACCCGCCGCGGGACAGGGCCCAGATACGCAGTATTTT.

This clonotype came up many times. The chain links TRBV5-1 to TRBJ2-2; 7 positions agree with TRBD2. The V and J ends lost 4 bases and 7 bases, in that order; junction bases with no gene match: 10. This CDR3 has 15 amino acids. Germline CDR1 is SGHRS and CDR2 is YFSETQ. The CDR3: CASSVTSTQGGELFF. The CDR3 DNA reads as TGCGCCAGCAGCGTGACTAGCACCCAGGGCGGGGAGCTGTTTTTT.

This clonotype occurred a few times. The V gene is TRBV7-2, the J gene TRBJ2-3, with D possibly matching TRBD2 (5 bases). Trimming removed 1 base at V and 2 bases at J, with 10 bases between. CDR1 and CDR2 (germline): SGHTA, FQGNSA. The CDR3 covers 15 residues. CDR3 region: CASSLVGLITDTQYF. The CDR3 nucleotides read TGTGCCAGCAGCTTAGTAGGACTCATCACAGATACGCAGTATTTT.

The chain uses TRBV12-3 or TRBV12-4 and TRBJ2-5; 9 bases agree with TRBD1. The CDR3 runs 15 residues. Trimming cost V 1 base and J 5 bases; bases outside gene matches: 5. CDR3 residues: CASSLGTGAGETQYF. The CDR3 DNA sequence: TGTGCCAGCAGTTTAGGGACAGGGGCTGGGGAGACCCAGTACTTC.

In this sample, this clonotype turned up a few times. This sequence joins TRBV4-1 and TRBJ2-7, with 8 bases identical to TRBD1. With V trimmed by 0 bases and J by 1 base, 2 bases remained unmatched. The CDR3 extends over 15 amino acids. Germline V CDR1 and CDR2: MGHRA, YSYEKL. The DNA for the CDR3 is TGCGCCAGCAGCCAAGAAGGACAGGGATCCTACGAGCAGTACTTC. Translation: CASSQEGQGSYEQYF.

V usage is TRBV5-1 and J usage is TRBJ2-7; the D gene is possibly TRBD2 (5 bases). Germline-derived CDR1 and CDR2 are SGHRS and YFSETQ. Deletions cut 4 bases from V and 6 bases from J, with 23 bases between. CDR3 length: 16 amino acids. In DNA, the CDR3 is TGCGCCAGCAGCCTGGTTGCCGGGGTGATCCGGGGCGAGCAGTACTTC. Protein sequence: CASSLVAGVIRGEQYF.